A selection of T cell receptor beta chains follows, all from one sample in a study. TCRdb used MiXCR to reprocess the RT-PCR reads, holding one entry per CDR3 protein. The sample comprises about 680,000 distinct CDR3 sequences, approximately 14% of which are singletons, and 3% to 4.5% rests with the top ten. Sequencing was done on a sample of memory CD4+ T cells from blood. The receptor source for this set is a female donor in good health, serving as a healthy control. Both conserved end residues are part of each CDR3. D genes are given only for firm matches. Some rows mark clone size as missing; the rest say once, few, many or name a class of expanded clone.

TRBJ1-2 | few | TRBV5-5 | TRBD1 | CASSSGDRAYGYTF | TGTGCCAGCAGCTCAGGGGACAGGGCCTATGGCTACACCTTC
TRBJ2-6 | few | TRBV7-2 | - | CASSLEGARANVLTF | TGTGCCAGCAGCTTAGAAGGGGCCCGGGCCAACGTCCTGACTTTC
TRBJ2-5 | many | TRBV11-2 | - | CASSPTRGETQYF | TGTGCCAGCAGCCCGACACGGGGGGAGACCCAGTACTTC
TRBJ2-1 | few | TRBV20-1 | TRBD2 | CSAYKRGSYNEQFF | TGCAGTGCCTATAAGCGGGGGTCCTACAATGAGCAGTTCTTC
TRBJ2-3 | few | TRBV20-1 | - | CSARQVGDTDTQYF | TGCAGTGCTAGACAGGTTGGGGACACAGATACGCAGTATTTT
TRBJ2-2 | few | TRBV7-3 | - | CASSHRQTGELFF | TGTGCCAGCAGCCACAGACAGACCGGGGAGCTGTTTTTT
TRBJ2-2 | - | TRBV5-4 | TRBD1 | CASSLGLGTGNTGELFF | TGTGCCAGCAGCTTGGGTTTAGGGACAGGGAACACCGGGGAGCTGTTTTTT
TRBJ1-4 | - | TRBV7-2 | - | CASKGRANEKLFF | TGTGCCAGCAAGGGCAGAGCTAATGAAAAACTGTTTTTT
TRBJ2-6 | many | TRBV12-3/TRBV12-4 | - | CASSLNSGTGANVLTF | TGTGCCAGCAGTTTAAATTCAGGTACTGGGGCCAACGTCCTGACTTTC
TRBJ2-1 | - | TRBV5-5 | TRBD1 | CASSFGQGIDNEQFF | TGTGCCAGCAGCTTTGGACAGGGAATTGACAATGAGCAGTTCTTC
TRBJ1-5 | - | TRBV7-7 | - | CASSLAPGDQPQHF | TGTGCCAGCAGCTTAGCCCCGGGTGACCAGCCCCAGCATTTT
TRBJ1-1 | - | TRBV10-3 | TRBD1 | CAIISDRGSTEAFF | TGTGCCATCATCTCGGACAGGGGATCCACTGAAGCTTTCTTT
TRBJ2-5 | many | TRBV6-5 | - | CASSYGYGSGETQYF | TGTGCCAGCAGTTATGGGTACGGGAGCGGAGAGACCCAGTACTTC
TRBJ2-5 | many | TRBV24-1 | - | CATSAWAGAETQYF | TGTGCCACCAGTGCCTGGGCAGGGGCAGAGACCCAGTACTTC
TRBJ1-1 | few | TRBV12-3/TRBV12-4 | - | CASSLGGIEAFF | TGTGCCAGCAGTTTGGGGGGGATTGAAGCTTTCTTT
TRBJ2-1 | many | TRBV3-1 | - | CASSLSGTEQFF | TGTGCCAGCAGCCTATCTGGGACTGAGCAGTTCTTC
TRBJ2-7 | many | TRBV7-2 | TRBD2 | CASSLGGIGGRAYEQYF | TGTGCCAGCAGCTTAGGGGGCATCGGCGGGAGGGCCTACGAGCAGTACTTC
TRBJ2-7 | many | TRBV9 | - | CASSVGAVARYEQYF | TGTGCCAGCAGCGTAGGAGCAGTTGCGCGCTACGAGCAGTACTTC
TRBJ1-3 | few | TRBV7-9 | - | CASSLGRSSSGNTIYF | TGTGCCAGCAGCCTCGGACGGTCAAGCTCTGGAAACACCATATATTTT
TRBJ1-2 | many | TRBV4-2 | - | CASSQDRAANYGYTF | TGTGCCAGCAGCCAAGACAGGGCTGCTAACTATGGCTACACCTTC
TRBJ2-1 | - | TRBV9 | - | CASSVDPRVAYNEQFF | TGTGCCAGCAGCGTCGACCCGAGGGTAGCCTACAATGAGCAGTTCTTC
TRBJ2-7 | - | TRBV4-2 | TRBD2 | CASSQDGAGGFEQYF | TGTGCCAGCAGCCAAGATGGGGCGGGAGGTTTCGAGCAGTACTTC
TRBJ1-2 | - | TRBV28 | TRBD1 | CASRGPGTGMSNYGYTF | TGTGCCAGCAGGGGCCCGGGGACAGGGATGTCCAACTATGGCTACACCTTC
TRBJ1-2 | many | TRBV4-3 | TRBD1 | CASSQGGGRESVYTF | TGCGCCAGCAGCCAGGGAGGGGGCAGGGAATCCGTCTACACCTTC
TRBJ1-2 | few | TRBV20-1 | - | CSTSANYGYTF | TGCAGTACCAGTGCTAACTATGGCTACACCTTC
TRBJ1-6 | - | TRBV4-3 | - | CASSQDDRISSYNSPLHF | TGCGCCAGCAGCCAAGATGACAGGATCAGCTCCTATAATTCACCCCTCCACTTT
TRBJ2-7 | few | TRBV5-5 | TRBD2 | CASSLARITSGWSYEQYF | TGTGCCAGCAGCTTGGCCCGGATTACTAGCGGGTGGTCCTACGAGCAGTACTTC
TRBJ1-3 | few | TRBV20-1 | - | CSARELGKTGNTIYF | TGCAGTGCTAGAGAGTTGGGGAAGACTGGAAACACCATATATTTT
TRBJ1-2 | many | TRBV5-6 | TRBD1 | CASSSTGGYGYTF | TGTGCCAGCAGTTCTACAGGGGGCTATGGCTACACCTTC
TRBJ1-1 | - | TRBV10-3 | - | CAIRGLNTEAFF | TGTGCCATCAGGGGGCTGAACACTGAAGCTTTCTTT